One and the same sample provided the 23 T cell receptor beta chains below, sequenced in a study of PD-1 blockade in mismatch repair-deficient tumors (dated by TCRdb to 2016 to 2017). The library relied on the immunoSEQ multiplex PCR assay. What TCRdb holds here is the immuneACCESS table cut down to in-frame rearrangements. Part of the clones is not present; checked against another copy, under half of the missing clones reflect an unresolved V gene, and the others are unexplained. In all, the sample holds just under 65,000 clones, and about nine tenths of those were seen once. The top ten constitute more than 11% of the sample. Specimen: peripheral blood, collected 52 weeks after starting pembrolizumab. The receptors here all came from an adult with mismatch repair-deficient cancer.

The chain couples TRBV18 to TRBJ2-2; 10 nucleotides agree with TRBD1. The germline V gene has CDR1 KGHSH and CDR2 LQKENI. Trimming cost V 4 bases and J 4 bases; bases outside gene matches: 9. This CDR3 has 17 residues. CDR3 DNA: TGTGCCAGCTCACGCGGACAGGGGGTGTCCGTCACCGGGGAGCTGTTTTTT. This translates into CASSRGQGVSVTGELFF.

The V and J genes are TRBV30 and TRBJ1-3; D remains ambiguous. The CDR3 is made up of 15 amino acids. The V gene lost 0 bases and the J gene lost 0 bases, with 9 bases spanning the gap. Germline V gene sequence: CDR1 GTSNPN, CDR2 SVGIG (reference sequence). The CDR3 nucleotides are TGTGCCTGGAGTGTATCAGGTCTCTCTGGAAACACCATATATTTT. Translating it yields CAWSVSGLSGNTIYF.

The V and J genes are TRBV27 and TRBJ1-2, with D uncertain. The CDR3 is 12 residues long. Germline V lookup: CDR1 MNHEY, CDR2 SMNVEV (reference sequence). Trimming shortened V by 5 bases and J by 6 bases, and 10 bases separated the two germline ends. CDR3 residues: CASSRRGDGYTF. The DNA for the CDR3 is TGTGCCAGCAGTCGCCGTGGGGATGGCTACACCTTC.

This chain uses TRBV5-1 with TRBJ2-7; TRBD1 matches 8 bases. Per germline, CDR1 SGHRS and CDR2 YFSETQ. This CDR3 is built from 16 residues. The J segment lost 4 bases and the V segment lost 2 bases, leaving 11 bases of the junction unmatched. The CDR3 nucleotides read TGCGCCAGCAGCTTCGGAATAGGACAGGGTTTGTACGAGCAGTACTTC. Protein sequence: CASSFGIGQGLYEQYF.

The rearrangement joins TRBV15 to TRBJ2-7; 7 nucleotides match TRBD2. Germline V lookup: CDR1 LNHNV, CDR2 YYDKDF (reference sequence). CDR3 size: 17 residues. J lost 1 base, V lost 0 bases, and 9 bases had no gene match. The CDR3, as DNA: TGTGCCACCAGCAGAGATTTGGGCGGGAGAGGATCCTACGAGCAGTACTTC. It encodes CATSRDLGGRGSYEQYF.

The chain combines TRBV7-2 with TRBJ2-1; D not certain. The V gene's germline CDR1 is SGHTA and CDR2 FQGNSA. Trimming took 5 bases from V and 7 from J, leaving 18 bases between them. The CDR3 consists of 15 residues. CDR3 sequence: CASSLTGPSANEQFF. The CDR3 region has the DNA TGTGCCAGCAGCCTAACCGGGCCCAGTGCGAATGAGCAGTTCTTC.

This CDR3 reads CASSIFLTGPNEKLFF. Written as DNA, the CDR3 is TGTGCCAGCAGTATATTCTTGACAGGTCCTAATGAAAAACTGTTTTTT. The rearrangement joins TRBV25-1 to TRBJ1-4; tentatively, D is TRBD1 (6 bases). V lost 5 bases to trimming and J lost 3 bases, with 16 bases between them. The CDR3 covers 16 residues. In germline, CDR1 is MGHDK, CDR2 SYGVNS.

As regards this clone: This sample includes further DNA sequences coding for the same CDR3. The rearrangement links TRBV4-1 to TRBJ1-1; D perhaps matches TRBD1 (5 bases). The CDR3 covers 13 residues. Trimming removed 4 bases from V and 10 bases from J, with 16 bases in between. Germline V gives CDR1 MGHRA, CDR2 YSYEKL. The CDR3 spells CASSLLGGGGAFF. The CDR3 DNA follows: TGCGCCAGCAGCCTCCTCGGGGGGGGAGGAGCTTTCTTT.

This rearrangement joins TRBV5-5 to TRBJ1-3; 10 bases fit TRBD1. V dropped 2 bases and J dropped 6; count of bases not matched to a gene: 5. CDR1 and CDR2 from the germline V gene are SGHKS and YYEKEE (reference sequence). CDR3 length: 15 amino acids. The CDR3 protein is CASSFRDRGVNTIYF. In DNA form, the CDR3 reads TGTGCCAGCAGCTTCCGGGACAGGGGTGTAAACACCATATATTTT.

V is TRBV4-3 and J is TRBJ2-5, with a weak D call TRBD2 (5 bases). The V end was cut by 4 bases, the J end by 4 bases, with 16 bases between. CDR1 is LGHNA, CDR2 YSLEER, per germline. The CDR3 length is 15 residues. Here the CDR3 reads CASSPTLGRGETQYF. CDR3 in DNA: TGCGCCAGCAGCCCGACCCTAGGGAGAGGAGAGACCCAGTACTTC.

V is TRBV5-1 and J is TRBJ2-1; D is undetermined. The CDR3 consists of 16 residues. Germline assignment: CDR1 SGHRS and CDR2 YFSETQ. V was shortened by 0 bases and J by 5 bases, with 15 bases between the two germline ends. In DNA form, the CDR3 reads TGCGCCAGCAGCTTGGCCTCAGTGGGAAGAGACAATGAGCAGTTCTTC. Encoded protein: CASSLASVGRDNEQFF.

This clone appeared a single time. This chain connects TRBV7-8 to TRBJ1-1; the D gene is possibly TRBD1 (6 bases). This CDR3 has 12 residues. Germline V gives CDR1 SGHVS, CDR2 FQNEAQ. With 1 base removed from V and 8 bases from J, the gap between germline ends came to 8 bases. CDR3 nucleotide sequence: TGTGCCAGCAGCTTAGTAGGGGGGGAAGCTTTCTTT. This gives the protein CASSLVGGEAFF.

The genes are TRBV10-3 and TRBJ2-4; possibly TRBD2 for D (6 bases). CDR3 length equals 16 residues. Trimming removed 6 bases from V and 1 base from J, with 16 bases in between. Germline assignment: CDR1 ENHRY and CDR2 SYGVKD. The CDR3 DNA sequence: TGTGCCATCAGCGAAAAAGGGCTAGCGGCCAAAAACATTCAGTACTTC. Its protein product is CAISEKGLAAKNIQYF.

V is TRBV7-9 and J is TRBJ2-7; D is unclear. Germline V gene data show CDR1 as SEHNR and CDR2 as FQNEAQ (reference sequence). V lost 5 bases to trimming and J lost 6 bases, with 11 bases between them. The CDR3 contains 12 residues. CDR3: CASSVRDVEQYF. DNA of the CDR3: TGTGCCAGCAGCGTGAGAGATGTCGAGCAGTACTTC.

The genes are TRBV10-3 and TRBJ1-2; a weak D match, TRBD1 (5 bases). V was pared by 7 bases and J by 4 bases, with 16 bases between. In germline, CDR1 is ENHRY, CDR2 SYGVKD. The CDR3 is 14 amino acids. DNA for the CDR3: TGTGCCATCACCGTGGACACCACGGGCTATGGCTACACCTTC. This translates into CAITVDTTGYGYTF.

J is TRBJ1-3 and V is TRBV4-1; no firm D call. With 3 bases removed from V and 3 bases from J, the gap between germline ends came to 6 bases. Germline-derived CDR1 and CDR2 are MGHRA and YSYEKL. The CDR3 is 13 residues long. The chain's CDR3 is CASSQGFGNTIYF. CDR3 DNA sequence: TGCGCCAGCAGCCAGGGTTTTGGAAACACCATATATTTT.

There are a few counts of this clone. The V call is TRBV28, the J call TRBJ2-7; the match to TRBD2 covers 8 bases. Per the germline V gene, CDR1 is MDHEN and CDR2 is SYDVKM. The trim removed 5 bases at V and 4 bases at J, leaving 13 bases unmatched. The CDR3 runs 16 residues. The CDR3 reads CASSLLGGTSAYEQYF. The CDR3 DNA follows: TGTGCCAGCAGTCTATTAGGGGGGACTAGTGCGTACGAGCAGTACTTC.

This chain uses TRBV25-1 with TRBJ2-1; 11 bases are shared with TRBD2. After removal of 5 bases from V and 6 bases from J, the junction contained 12 bases not matched to a gene. The CDR3 has 17 amino acids. The germline gives CDR1 MGHDK, CDR2 SYGVNS. CDR3 amino acids: CASSSRGSGREGNEQFF. The CDR3 coding sequence is TGTGCCAGCAGTTCCCGAGGTAGCGGGAGGGAGGGCAATGAGCAGTTCTTC. The whole variable domain, filled in from reference TRBV25-1 and TRBJ2-1, reads EADIYQTPRYLVIGTGKKITLECSQTMGHDKMYWYQQDPGMELHLIHYSYGVNSTEKGDLSSESTVSRIRTEHFPLTLESARPSHTSQYLCASSSRGSGREGNEQFFGPGTRLTVL.

This clone was detected only once. J is TRBJ2-7 and V is TRBV11-2; D is ambiguous. CDR3 length: 15 amino acids. Germline V CDR1 and CDR2: SGHAT, FQNNGV. Deletions cut 1 base from V and 0 bases from J, with 10 bases between. DNA for the CDR3: TGTGCCAGCAGCTTAGGGGGTGCCGGCTCCTACGAGCAGTACTTC. Its translation is CASSLGGAGSYEQYF. Variable domain in full (rest from reference TRBV11-2 and TRBJ2-7): EAGVAQSPRYKIIEKRQSVAFWCNPISGHATLYWYQQILGQGPKLLIQFQNNGVVDDSQLPKDRFSAERLKGVDSTLKIQPAKLEDSAVYLCASSLGGAGSYEQYFGPGTRLTVT.

The chain combines TRBV7-9 with TRBJ2-1; 13 nucleotides match TRBD2. V dropped 3 bases and J dropped 7; count of bases not matched to a gene: 6. The CDR3 has 16 residues. Germline CDR1 and CDR2: SEHNR and FQNEAQ (reference sequence). The CDR3 bases are TGTGCCAGCAGCTTGTCCGGACTAGCGGGAGCGAATGAGCAGTTCTTC. This sequence encodes CASSLSGLAGANEQFF.

This chain uses TRBV27 with TRBJ2-5, with D possibly matching TRBD2 (6 bases). The J call may be incorrect, as the DNA end agrees better with TRBJ2-7. Germline V gives CDR1 MNHEY, CDR2 SMNVEV (reference sequence). The CDR3 loop spans 15 amino acids. CDR3 region: CASSEEGNLLYEQYF. The CDR3 DNA follows: TGTGCCAGCAGTGAGGAGGGTAACCTCCTCTACGAGCAGTACTTC.

This rearrangement joins TRBV7-9 to TRBJ2-3; the match to TRBD1 covers 7 bases. Germline V lookup: CDR1 SEHNR, CDR2 FQNEAQ (reference sequence). J lost 4 bases, V lost 5 bases, and 12 bases had no gene match. The CDR3 runs to 16 residues. CDR3 DNA: TGTGCCAGCAGCACGACAGGGAAGATCGTAGCAGATACGCAGTATTTT. This encodes CASSTTGKIVADTQYF.

This rearrangement joins TRBV30 to TRBJ1-2; D gene ambiguous. The CDR3 extends over 12 amino acids. Germline V gene data show CDR1 as GTSNPN and CDR2 as SVGIG (reference sequence). V was clipped by 4 bases and J by 8 bases, with 14 bases between them. CDR3 sequence reads: CAWTEGGEGYTF. Here the CDR3 DNA reads TGTGCCTGGACGGAAGGCGGGGAAGGCTACACCTTC.